The 25 T cell receptor beta chains below were found in one sample sequenced in a study of blood T cells in healthy people across ages. Alongside a J-beta primer mix, a sample-barcoded 5' primer served in a second PCR lasting roughly 7 to 12 cycles. MiXCR, run by TCRdb on the 5' RACE reads, gives a single entry per CDR3 protein. This table has about 800,000 distinct CDR3 sequences, approximately 25% appearing once. These same records also appear under a second study, on T cells of mothers and their children.

Sequenced: blood. These receptors all come from a boy younger than 18 in good health.

V usage is TRBV2 and J usage is TRBJ1-2; D not certain. V lost 5 bases, J lost 7 bases, and 11 bases lay in between. Germline CDR1 and CDR2: SNHLY and FYNNEI. CDR3 length equals 12 residues. CDR3 loop: CASSFGFRGYTF. In nucleotides, the CDR3 is TGTGCCAGCAGTTTCGGTTTTCGTGGCTACACCTTC.

V gene TRBV21-1 combines with J gene TRBJ2-7; TRBD1 is the table's D call and was not checked against the DNA. TRBV21-1 is recorded as a pseudogene. This CDR3 region has 19 residues. CDR3 protein: CASSKDGTDRAVVSYEQYF. CDR3 bases: TGTGCCAGCAGCAAAGATGGGACGGACAGGGCCGTTGTGTCCTACGAGCAGTACTTC.

The sample holds a few counts of this clonotype. CDR3 in DNA: TGTGCCAGCAGCTTGGGAGGGGGGGGCCGAGACGAGCAGTACTTC. This codes for CASSLGGGGRDEQYF. The gene calls are TRBV5-4 and TRBJ2-7; maybe TRBD2 (7 bases). The V gene lost 0 bases and the J gene lost 5 bases, with 15 bases spanning the gap. Looked up from germline, CDR1 is SGHNT and CDR2 is YYREEE (reference sequence). This CDR3 has 15 amino acids.

The chain is built from TRBV6-6 and TRBJ2-1, with TRBD2 matching 9 bases. Germline V CDR1 and CDR2: MNHNY, SVGAGI (reference sequence). This CDR3 contains 14 residues. The junction had 10 bases not matched to a gene; V was cut back by 7 bases and J by 9 bases. DNA for the CDR3: TGTGCCAGCAACTACGCGGGGGGGAGCCTTGAGCAGTTCTTC. Amino acid sequence: CASNYAGGSLEQFF.

About this clonotype itself: Mismatch with germline at one junction end may stem from a read error. The chain employs TRBV20-1 and TRBJ2-3; D remains unclear. The CDR3 totals 8 residues. Germline values: CDR1 DFQATT, CDR2 SNEGSKA (reference sequence). The CDR3 protein is CSASPSSF. The CDR3 region has the DNA TGCAGTGCTAGCCCTAGTTCATTT.

The rearrangement links TRBV25-1 to TRBJ1-4, with no clear D. V was pared by 4 bases and J by 11 bases, with 11 bases between. CDR1 and CDR2 (germline): MGHDK, SYGVNS. The CDR3 has 12 amino acids. The chain's CDR3 is CASSVPGDKLFF. DNA of the CDR3: TGTGCCAGCAGTGTACCGGGAGACAAACTGTTTTTT.

This clonotype showed up just a few times. A junction boundary mismatches the germline segment, possibly from a read error. This chain connects TRBV28 to TRBJ2-1; 10 bases agree with TRBD1. Germline V gene data show CDR1 as MDHEN and CDR2 as SYDVKM. The CDR3 runs to 17 residues. The CDR3 loop reads CASRRRQGASSHNEQFF. In nucleotides, the CDR3 is TGTGCCAGCCGGCGGAGACAGGGGGCGAGCTCCCACAATGAGCAGTTCTTC.

The chain uses TRBV18 and TRBJ2-7; 10 bases map to TRBD2. The length of the CDR3 is 16 residues. The trim removed 3 bases at V and 2 bases at J, leaving 7 bases unmatched. Looked up from germline, CDR1 is KGHSH and CDR2 is LQKENI. The CDR3 nucleotides are TGTGCCAGCTCACCTTATATAGCGGGAGGTACCTACGAGCAGTACTTC. Amino acid sequence: CASSPYIAGGTYEQYF.

The chain combines TRBV15 with TRBJ1-1, with D perhaps matching TRBD1 (5 bases). This CDR3 has 15 amino acids. CDR1 is LNHNV, CDR2 YYDKDF, per germline (reference sequence). Between the trimmed V and J ends, which lost 3 bases and 11 bases, there was a span of 22 bases. Written as DNA, the CDR3 is TGTGCCACCAGCAGCGCTACAGGCGGACGATACACGGCTTTCTTT. Its translation: CATSSATGGRYTAFF.

The chain links TRBV28 to TRBJ1-1; D gene uncertain. V was clipped by 4 bases and J by 9 bases, with 24 bases between them. CDR1 is MDHEN, CDR2 SYDVKM, per germline. CDR3 size: 16 residues. The CDR3 DNA reads TGTGCCAGCAGTTCTCCCCCTCCAGTGTCGTTCGGAAAAGCTTTCTTT. Its translation is CASSSPPPVSFGKAFF.

This clonotype was detected only a few times. The CDR3 DNA reads as TGCAGCGTGGCCGGCCCCTCAGGCGAGCAGTACTTC. This sequence encodes CSVAGPSGEQYF. V and J are TRBV29-1 and TRBJ2-7; D is unresolved. CDR3 length: 12 amino acids. Germline V CDR1 and CDR2: SQVTM, ANQGSEA. Deletions cut 6 bases from V and 6 bases from J, with 15 bases between.

This sequence joins TRBV20-1 and TRBJ2-1; D is uncertain. The CDR3 is 14 residues long. V dropped 0 bases and J dropped 7 bases, with 13 bases sitting between them. Germline V gene lookup returns CDR1 DFQATT and CDR2 SNEGSKA (reference sequence). The CDR3 DNA reads TGCAGTGCTAGAGAGCGGCCTGCCTGGAATGAGCAGTTCTTC. Its protein product is CSARERPAWNEQFF.

The CDR3 protein is CATSRDRGGSYNEQFF. In nucleotides, the CDR3 is TGTGCCACCAGCAGAGACAGGGGAGGATCCTACAATGAGCAGTTCTTC. This chain links TRBV15 with TRBJ2-1; D might be TRBD1 or TRBD2, each matching 6 bases. V dropped 0 bases and J dropped 1 base, with 10 bases sitting between them. There are 16 residues in the CDR3. CDR1 is LNHNV, CDR2 YYDKDF, per germline (reference sequence).

The rearrangement uses TRBV19 and TRBJ1-5, with TRBD1 as a possible D gene (5 bases). V was clipped by 8 bases and J by 5 bases, with 13 bases between them. The CDR3 contains 13 residues. In germline, CDR1 is LNHDA, CDR2 SQIVND (reference sequence). DNA for the CDR3: TGTGCCAGTTCGCGGGACCAGGATCAGCCCCAGCATTTT. It translates to CASSRDQDQPQHF.

This clonotype turned up a few times. The rearrangement links TRBV20-1 to TRBJ2-7; possible D gene TRBD1, 5 bases. This CDR3 has 14 residues. The germline gives CDR1 DFQATT, CDR2 SNEGSKA (reference sequence). Trimming left V 5 bases short and J 3 bases short, with 17 bases between. The CDR3 sequence: CSAPQGQVVYEQYF. The CDR3 DNA is TGCAGTGCTCCCCAGGGCCAGGTTGTCTACGAGCAGTACTTC.

This sequence joins TRBV7-6 and TRBJ2-5; 7 bases map to TRBD2. The end of the DNA is better explained by TRBJ2-7, so the J call may be wrong. This CDR3 contains 12 residues. The germline gives CDR1 SGHVS, CDR2 FNYEAQ. CDR3 nucleotides: TGTGCCAGCAGCTCGCGGGAGCACGAGCAGTACTTC. Protein: CASSSREHEQYF.

This clonotype was seen only a few times. CDR3 coding DNA: TGTGCCAGCAGCTTCTTCGCTAGCGGCGAGCAGTTCTTC. Residues: CASSFFASGEQFF. The gene calls are TRBV7-2 and TRBJ2-5; 7 nucleotides agree with TRBD2. The end of the DNA fits TRBJ2-1 better, so the J call may be wrong. CDR1 and CDR2 from the germline V gene are SGHTA and FQGNSA. The CDR3 spans 13 residues.

This clonotype was picked up a small number of times. The chain employs TRBV20-1 and TRBJ2-4, with D tentatively TRBD1 or TRBD2 (5 bases each). CDR3 length: 14 amino acids. V lost 7 bases, J lost 3 bases, and 16 bases lay in between. In germline, CDR1 is DFQATT, CDR2 SNEGSKA (reference sequence). This CDR3 is CSVIAGRGKNIQYF. CDR3 DNA sequence: TGCAGTGTCATAGCAGGGAGAGGCAAAAACATTCAGTACTTC.

The chain has TRBV5-1 and TRBJ2-7; D may be TRBD1 (5 bases). The CDR3 runs 16 residues. The germline CDR1 and CDR2 sequences are SGHRS and YFSETQ. Trimming left V 0 bases short and J 5 bases short, with 18 bases between. The CDR3 DNA reads as TGCGCCAGCAGCTTGGTCCGACCCAGGGCCCTCCACGAGCAGTACTTC. Its translation: CASSLVRPRALHEQYF.

This clonotype was detected only a few times. The rearrangement links TRBV20-1 to TRBJ2-1; a weak D match, TRBD2 (6 bases). The CDR3 is 16 residues long. Germline V gives CDR1 DFQATT, CDR2 SNEGSKA (reference sequence). Trimming took 3 bases from V and 2 from J, leaving 17 bases between them. The CDR3 loop reads CSARPSGGEAYNEQFF. The CDR3 region has the DNA TGCAGTGCTAGGCCCTCGGGCGGGGAGGCCTACAATGAGCAGTTCTTC.

This clonotype was seen more than once but under ten times. The chain carries TRBV11-2 and TRBJ1-2; possibly TRBD1 for D (5 bases). This CDR3 spans 15 amino acids. CDR1 is SGHAT and CDR2 is FQNNGV in the germline V gene. V lost 5 bases to trimming and J lost 0 bases, with 13 bases between them. The CDR3 coding sequence is TGTGCCAGCAGCCAAAGGGAGGGACCTAACTATGGCTACACCTTC. The encoded protein is CASSQREGPNYGYTF.

The chain recombines TRBV7-3 with TRBJ2-1; a possible D gene is TRBD1 (5 bases). The germline gives CDR1 SGHTA, CDR2 FQGTGA. Trimming took off 6 bases at V and 9 bases at J, with 15 bases between the two ends. The CDR3 spans 13 residues. This CDR3 reads CASSYQGATEQFF. CDR3 bases: TGTGCCAGCAGTTATCAGGGTGCCACTGAGCAGTTCTTC. The complete variable domain, with remaining parts taken from reference TRBV7-3 and TRBJ2-1, reads GAGVSQTPSNKVTEKGKYVELRCDPISGHTALYWYRQSLGQGPEFLIYFQGTGAADDSGLPNDRFFAVRPEGSVSTLKIQRTERGDSAVYLCASSYQGATEQFFGPGTRLTVL.

The V gene is TRBV7-3, the J gene TRBJ2-3; the match to TRBD2 covers 8 bases. The CDR3 runs to 17 residues. Per the germline V gene, CDR1 is SGHTA and CDR2 is FQGTGA. The junction had 11 bases not matched to a gene; V was cut back by 4 bases and J by 2 bases. The CDR3 loop is CASSSTLGAGDTDTQYF. CDR3 in DNA: TGTGCCAGCAGCTCCACTCTCGGAGCGGGGGACACAGATACGCAGTATTTT.

This clonotype was counted a few times. The chain joins TRBV28 to TRBJ2-4; 7 nucleotides match TRBD1. In germline, CDR1 is MDHEN, CDR2 SYDVKM. The CDR3 consists of 15 residues. V shed 5 bases, J shed 0 bases, and the junction held 4 bases outside the gene matches. CDR3 protein: CASSDNRGAKNIQYF. CDR3 sequence (DNA): TGTGCCAGCAGTGATAACAGGGGAGCCAAAAACATTCAGTACTTC.

Written as DNA, the CDR3 is TGTGCCATCAGTGAGTCGCTGGCTGTCGGCGAGCAGTACTTC. Translating it yields CAISESLAVGEQYF. The V and J genes are TRBV10-3 and TRBJ2-7, with D unresolved. The V and J ends lost 0 bases and 6 bases respectively, with 12 bases between them. The CDR3 totals 14 residues. Germline CDR1 and CDR2: ENHRY and SYGVKD.